The present T cell receptor beta chain was sequenced within a study of T cell responses to AZD1222 COVID-19 vaccine. Pooled samples include second doses given at about 4 or 12 weeks. The V and J ends lost 5 bases and 8 bases, in that order; junction bases with no gene match: 5. Looked up from germline, CDR1 is MNHEY and CDR2 is SVGAGI. This CDR3 is 14 amino acids long. Data came from immunoSEQ multiplex PCR; TCRdb stores just in-frame clones and leaves some out. Among tens of thousands of clones listed, about 81% were seen once. On this clone itself: Its antigen is not known.

Regarding the study as a whole: Clonal diversity was possibly underestimated, and white British individuals and females predominated among donors. Spike-specific TCR breadth and depth were elevated following two AZD1222 doses. Regions 160-218 and 743-854 held dominance among vaccine-associated CD4 TCRs, which spanned spike.

Sequenced here: peripheral blood, sampled 28 days after the second AZD1222 dose. V is TRBV6-5 and J is TRBJ1-4; TRBD1 matches 10 bases. This clonotype was sampled from an adult who received the AZD1222 COVID-19 vaccine. The CDR3 DNA sequence: TGTGCCAGCAGTCGACAGGGGGCCAGCGAAAAACTGTTTTTT. This sequence encodes CASSRQGASEKLFF.